These 19 T cell receptor beta chains came from one sample sequenced in a study of CD8+ T cells in alopecia areata. Investigators isolated RNA and reverse transcribed it into cDNA to act as the sequencing template. Sequencing was performed with immunoSEQ multiplex PCR; in TCRdb, only in-frame clones are kept and a portion is missing. The sample lists roughly 64,000 clones, 40% to 55% occurring once. Treatment noted: oral pan-JAK inhibitor, 5-10 mg twice daily. This specimen consisted of CD8+ T cells sorted from blood, obtained at approximately week 36, from a patient treated with tofacitinib. Receptors were obtained from a human donor with alopecia areata.

The V gene is TRBV10-3, the J gene TRBJ2-1; D possibly matches TRBD1 or TRBD2 (5 bases each). V was cut by 3 bases and J by 2 bases, with 17 bases left in between. CDR1 ENHRY and CDR2 SYGVKD come from the germline V gene. The CDR3 sequence is 17 residues long. The CDR3 DNA reads TGTGCCATCAGTGATCCGGGACGCGGTGAAGCCTACAATGAGCAGTTCTTC. Its protein product is CAISDPGRGEAYNEQFF.

The rearrangement links TRBV10-3 to TRBJ1-3; D gene ambiguous. Between the trimmed V and J ends, which lost 3 bases and 0 bases, there was a span of 15 bases. This CDR3 region has 17 residues. Germline V gives CDR1 ENHRY, CDR2 SYGVKD. As DNA, the CDR3 is TGTGCCATCAGTGACCCCGGGCAGGAGAGCTCTGGAAACACCATATATTTT. Residues: CAISDPGQESSGNTIYF.

In its sample, this clone was seen a few times. This sequence joins TRBV7-9 and TRBJ2-5, with D unresolved. CDR1 is SEHNR, CDR2 FQNEAQ, per germline (reference sequence). The CDR3 contains 14 residues. The V and J ends lost 1 base and 5 bases respectively, with 11 bases between them. The CDR3 DNA reads TGTGCCAGCAGCTTAGAAGGTGTTGAGGAGACCCAGTACTTC. Its translation: CASSLEGVEETQYF. Full variable domain (outside the CDR3, taken from reference TRBV7-9 and TRBJ2-5): DTGVSQNPRHKITKRGQNVTFRCDPISEHNRLYWYRQTLGQGPEFLTYFQNEAQLEKSRLLSDRFSAERPKGSFSTLEIQRTEQGDSAMYLCASSLEGVEETQYFGPGTRLLVL.

This CDR3 reads CASSLLGKPYYGYTF. CDR3 bases: TGTGCCAGCAGTTTACTAGGAAAGCCTTACTATGGCTACACCTTC. The chain links TRBV28 to TRBJ1-2; unclear D gene. The CDR3 loop spans 15 amino acids. In germline, CDR1 is MDHEN, CDR2 SYDVKM. Trimming cost V 2 bases and J 3 bases, with 13 bases left between them.

The chain couples TRBV29-1 to TRBJ2-5, with 13 bases fitting TRBD2. The CDR3 sequence is 18 residues long. CDR1 and CDR2 (germline): SQVTM, ANQGSEA. Trimming took 6 bases from V and 1 from J; bases not matched to a gene: 14. For the CDR3, the DNA is TGCAGCGTCGGTGGACTAGCGGGAGAGAGGTTGGGCCAAGAGACCCAGTACTTC. Translating it yields CSVGGLAGERLGQETQYF. The complete variable domain, with remaining parts taken from reference TRBV29-1 and TRBJ2-5, reads SAVISQKPSRDICQRGTSLTIQCQVDSQVTMMFWYRQQPGQSLTLIATANQGSEATYESGFVIDKFPISRPNLTFSTLTVSNMSPEDSSIYLCSVGGLAGERLGQETQYFGPGTRLLVL.

This clone was counted a few times. J is TRBJ2-7 and V is TRBV19; weak D call: TRBD2 (5 bases). From germline, CDR1 is LNHDA and CDR2 SQIVND (reference sequence). V lost 10 bases and J lost 3, with 13 bases in between. CDR3 length equals 12 residues. CDR3 protein: CATPPRDYEQYF. In DNA, the CDR3 is TGTGCCACCCCCCCACGGGACTACGAGCAGTACTTC.

The chain carries TRBV6-5 and TRBJ2-2; no clear D gene. Germline CDR1 MNHEY, CDR2 SVGAGI. CDR3 length equals 16 residues. V was shortened by 2 bases and J by 1 base, with 11 bases between the two germline ends. CDR3 sequence (DNA): TGTGCCAGCAGTTACGGTGCCAGAGTGAACACCGGGGAGCTGTTTTTT. Amino acids: CASSYGARVNTGELFF.

The V gene is TRBV11-2, the J gene TRBJ1-5; D is perhaps TRBD1 (5 bases). Germline V gene data show CDR1 as SGHAT and CDR2 as FQNNGV. This CDR3 contains 15 residues. V lost 0 bases to trimming and J lost 7 bases, with 13 bases between them. The CDR3 sequence: CASSLDPRVGQPQHF. In nucleotides, the CDR3 is TGTGCCAGCAGCTTAGATCCCAGGGTGGGGCAGCCCCAGCATTTT.

This chain uses TRBV4-1 with TRBJ1-2; no clear D gene. Trimming pared 5 bases from V and 1 base from J, leaving 11 bases between. CDR1 MGHRA and CDR2 YSYEKL come from the germline V gene. The CDR3 contains 14 residues. The DNA for the CDR3 is TGCGCCAGCAGCTCTCGTGGTGATAACTATGGCTACACCTTC. It encodes CASSSRGDNYGYTF.

V usage is TRBV11-2 and J usage is TRBJ1-2, with D hard to call. The ends were cut back, 7 bases at V and 7 bases at J, with 10 bases in the middle. The CDR3 extends over 11 amino acids. Germline-derived CDR1 and CDR2 are SGHAT and FQNNGV. In DNA, the CDR3 is TGTGCCAGCAACTGGGGAGCTGGCTACACCTTC. This encodes CASNWGAGYTF.

The genes are TRBV29-1 and TRBJ1-2, with D perhaps matching TRBD1 (5 bases). The V end lost 3 bases, the J end lost 4 bases, and 12 bases lay between the germline ends. This CDR3 comprises 13 residues. Per germline, CDR1 SQVTM and CDR2 ANQGSEA. The CDR3 nucleotides read TGCAGCGTTGAGGGGGAGGAGGCCTATGGCTACACCTTC. It is translated as CSVEGEEAYGYTF. Combining the CDR3 with reference TRBV29-1 and TRBJ1-2 gives the whole variable domain SAVISQKPSRDICQRGTSLTIQCQVDSQVTMMFWYRQQPGQSLTLIATANQGSEATYESGFVIDKFPISRPNLTFSTLTVSNMSPEDSSIYLCSVEGEEAYGYTFGSGTRLTVV.

The chain employs TRBV29-1 and TRBJ1-1; D gene unclear. The germline V gene has CDR1 SQVTM and CDR2 ANQGSEA. CDR3 size: 11 residues. Trimming stripped 1 base from V and 5 bases from J, with 5 bases between. The CDR3 DNA reads TGCAGCGTTGAAGTGGGGACTGAAGCTTTCTTT. Protein sequence: CSVEVGTEAFF.

V and J are TRBV19 and TRBJ2-5; 7 bases map to TRBD2. The germline V gene has CDR1 LNHDA and CDR2 SQIVND (reference sequence). This CDR3 has 15 amino acids. With 2 bases clipped from V and 5 bases from J, the junction kept 8 bases outside the gene matches. DNA for the CDR3: TGTGCCAGTAGTATATACGCGGGAGAGGGTGAGACCCAGTACTTC. It specifies CASSIYAGEGETQYF.

The genes are TRBV2 and TRBJ2-5; D possibly uses TRBD1 or TRBD2 (5 bases each). The CDR3 loop spans 14 amino acids. The germline V and J ends were trimmed by 4 bases and 4 bases, with 13 bases remaining between them. The V gene's germline CDR1 is SNHLY and CDR2 FYNNEI. The CDR3 nucleotides read TGTGCCAGCAGTGCAGACAGTGGGGGAGAGACCCAGTACTTC. As protein: CASSADSGGETQYF.

This clone was detected only a few times. The rearrangement uses TRBV9 and TRBJ2-6; no definite D call. CDR3 length: 15 residues. Germline CDR1 is SGDLS and CDR2 is YYNGEE. V was shortened by 0 bases and J by 1 base, with 5 bases between the two germline ends. CDR3 in DNA: TGTGCCAGCAGCGTAGCTGTTTCTGGGGCCAACGTCCTGACTTTC. Protein product: CASSVAVSGANVLTF.

The chain couples TRBV19 to TRBJ1-1, with D possibly matching TRBD1 (6 bases). With 6 bases removed from V and 3 bases from J, the gap between germline ends came to 17 bases. This CDR3 spans 15 amino acids. CDR1 is LNHDA, CDR2 SQIVND, per germline (reference sequence). The CDR3 sequence: CASSAGGHTHTEAFF. The DNA of the CDR3 is TGTGCCAGTAGCGCTGGGGGCCACACTCACACTGAAGCTTTCTTT.

The chain is built from TRBV30 and TRBJ2-1; a possible D gene is TRBD1 (6 bases). The CDR3 spans 12 residues. In germline, CDR1 is GTSNPN, CDR2 SVGIG (reference sequence). Trimming cost V 8 bases and J 8 bases, with 16 bases left between them. In DNA, the CDR3 is TGTGCCAGAAAGGGGGTCGAGTATGAGCAGTTCTTC. Its protein is CARKGVEYEQFF. Variable domain in full (rest from reference TRBV30 and TRBJ2-1): SQTIHQWPATLVQPVGSPLSLECTVEGTSNPNLYWYRQAAGRGLQLLFYSVGIGQISSEVPQNLSASRPQDRQFILSSKKLLLSDSGFYLCARKGVEYEQFFGPGTRLTVL.

The chain employs TRBV9 and TRBJ2-3; the D gene is possibly TRBD2 (6 bases). Germline V CDR1 and CDR2: SGDLS, YYNGEE. This CDR3 contains 16 residues. Trimming stripped 3 bases from V and 0 bases from J, with 14 bases between. CDR3 in amino acids: CASSASAYISTDTQYF. In DNA, the CDR3 is TGTGCCAGCAGCGCTAGCGCTTACATTAGCACAGATACGCAGTATTTT.

This clone occurred a few times. The chain has TRBV29-1 and TRBJ1-1; no definite D call. Trimming cost V 0 bases and J 1 base, with 12 bases left between them. The CDR3 extends over 15 amino acids. Germline V gives CDR1 SQVTM, CDR2 ANQGSEA. CDR3 amino acids: CSVEDQSTPNTEAFF. The CDR3 bases are TGCAGCGTTGAAGATCAGTCGACGCCGAACACTGAAGCTTTCTTT.